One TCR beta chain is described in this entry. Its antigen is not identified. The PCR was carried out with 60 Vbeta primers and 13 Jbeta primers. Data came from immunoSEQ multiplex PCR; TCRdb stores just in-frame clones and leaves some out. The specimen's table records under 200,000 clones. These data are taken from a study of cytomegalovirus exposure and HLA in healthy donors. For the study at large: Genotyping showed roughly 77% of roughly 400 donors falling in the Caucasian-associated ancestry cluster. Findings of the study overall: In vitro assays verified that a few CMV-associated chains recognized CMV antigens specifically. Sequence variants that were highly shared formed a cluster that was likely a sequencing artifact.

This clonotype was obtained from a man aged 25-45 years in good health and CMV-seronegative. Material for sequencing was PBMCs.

The CDR3 DNA reads as TGCGCCAGCAGCCCTACAGGGGGCTGGGGCTACACCTTC. This gives the protein CASSPTGGWGYTF. The chain recombines TRBV5-1 with TRBJ1-2; TRBD1 matches 9 bases. The CDR3 is 13 residues long. Looked up from germline, CDR1 is SGHRS and CDR2 is YFSETQ. J lost 8 bases, V lost 4 bases, and 6 bases had no gene match.